This is a list of T cell receptor beta chains from one sample in a study of T-cell reconstitution after alpha-beta-depleted transplantation in children. TCRdb redid the calling of the PCR reads with MiXCR, one entry per CDR3 protein. The table records 200,000 to 250,000 distinct CDR3 sequences, roughly 26% of them present only once. The sequencing here drew on PBMCs, taken before TCRalphabeta/CD19-depleted stem cell transplant. The origin of the receptors is a girl between 2 and 10 years old with Fanconi anemia, due to receive a stem cell transplant. Both conserved end residues are part of each CDR3. D genes are given only for firm matches. Clone size appears in some rows only: once, few, many, or a class for an expanded clone.

d_call: TRBD2
j_call: TRBJ2-7
clone_size: -
v_call: TRBV18
cdr3_nt: TGTGCCAGCTCACCGGGATCCTTCGTAACTAGCGCAACCCGCTCCTACGAGCAGTACTTC
cdr3_aa: CASSPGSFVTSATRSYEQYF

d_call: -
j_call: TRBJ1-2
clone_size: many
v_call: TRBV5-1
cdr3_nt: TGCGCCAGCAGCTTGGGCTATGGCTACACCTTC
cdr3_aa: CASSLGYGYTF

d_call: TRBD1
j_call: TRBJ2-1
clone_size: many
v_call: TRBV15
cdr3_nt: TGTGCCACCAGGAGACAGGGGCCGGGATACAATGAGCAGTTCTTC
cdr3_aa: CATRRQGPGYNEQFF

d_call: TRBD2
j_call: TRBJ2-7
clone_size: -
v_call: TRBV10-1
cdr3_nt: TGCGCCAGCGAGAGCGGGAGGCGGACCTACGAGCAGTACTTC
cdr3_aa: CASESGRRTYEQYF

d_call: -
j_call: TRBJ1-4
clone_size: -
v_call: TRBV20-1
cdr3_nt: TGCAGTGCTAGCTCGGCAGGGAGAAAGGAAAAACTGTTTTTT
cdr3_aa: CSASSAGRKEKLFF

d_call: TRBD1
j_call: TRBJ2-5
clone_size: -
v_call: TRBV20-1
cdr3_nt: TGCAGTGCTAACAGGGGACAAGAGACCCAGTACTTC
cdr3_aa: CSANRGQETQYF

d_call: TRBD1
j_call: TRBJ1-6
clone_size: -
v_call: TRBV6-1
cdr3_nt: TGTGCCAGCAGTCGTCGACAGGGAGTGGGCTCACCCCTCCACTTT
cdr3_aa: CASSRRQGVGSPLHF

d_call: TRBD1
j_call: TRBJ2-7
clone_size: many
v_call: TRBV20-1
cdr3_nt: TGCAGTGCTGAGCAGGGGGCCTCAACCTACGAGCAGTACTTC
cdr3_aa: CSAEQGASTYEQYF

d_call: -
j_call: TRBJ2-2
clone_size: few
v_call: TRBV29-1
cdr3_nt: TGCAGCGTCCGCTACAGAGCCACCGGGGAGCTGTTTTTT
cdr3_aa: CSVRYRATGELFF

d_call: TRBD1
j_call: TRBJ1-4
clone_size: few
v_call: TRBV7-3
cdr3_nt: TGTGCCAGCAGCTCGAACAGGGGCGAAAAACTGTTTTTT
cdr3_aa: CASSSNRGEKLFF

d_call: -
j_call: TRBJ2-1
clone_size: many
v_call: TRBV5-1
cdr3_nt: TGCGCCAGCAGCTTGACTCGCAAGAACAATGAGCAGTTCTTC
cdr3_aa: CASSLTRKNNEQFF

d_call: TRBD2
j_call: TRBJ2-7
clone_size: -
v_call: TRBV20-1
cdr3_nt: TGCAGTGCCGCCCGACTAGCGGGCGCCTACGAGCAGTACTTC
cdr3_aa: CSAARLAGAYEQYF

d_call: TRBD1
j_call: TRBJ2-1
clone_size: -
v_call: TRBV20-1
cdr3_nt: TGCAGTGCTAGAAAGGGGGACAGGGGGGAGCAGTTCTTC
cdr3_aa: CSARKGDRGEQFF

d_call: -
j_call: TRBJ2-5
clone_size: many
v_call: TRBV29-1
cdr3_nt: TGCAGCGTTGAAGGCCATCAAGAGACCCAGTACTTC
cdr3_aa: CSVEGHQETQYF

d_call: -
j_call: TRBJ2-7
clone_size: many
v_call: TRBV12-3/TRBV12-4
cdr3_nt: TGTGCCAGCAGTTTAGGAGGTCTGAACGAGCAGTACTTC
cdr3_aa: CASSLGGLNEQYF

d_call: -
j_call: TRBJ2-7
clone_size: -
v_call: TRBV15
cdr3_nt: TGTGCCACCAGCAGAGACAGGGTAATCTACGAGCAGTACTTC
cdr3_aa: CATSRDRVIYEQYF

d_call: TRBD1
j_call: TRBJ2-1
clone_size: many
v_call: TRBV29-1
cdr3_nt: TGCAGCGGGCGGGACAGGGGGTTCAGCTCCTACAATGAGCAGTTCTTC
cdr3_aa: CSGRDRGFSSYNEQFF

d_call: TRBD1
j_call: TRBJ1-2
clone_size: many
v_call: TRBV12-3/TRBV12-4
cdr3_nt: TGTGCCAGCAGGACCGGGACAGGACACTATGGCTACACCTTC
cdr3_aa: CASRTGTGHYGYTF

d_call: -
j_call: TRBJ1-2
clone_size: few
v_call: TRBV21-1
cdr3_nt: TGTGCCAGCAGCACGACAGGCTATGGCTACACCTTC
cdr3_aa: CASSTTGYGYTF

d_call: TRBD1
j_call: TRBJ1-2
clone_size: -
v_call: TRBV19
cdr3_nt: TGTGCCAGCACCGAACGGTCAGGGACAGGGCCCTATGGCTACACCTTC
cdr3_aa: CASTERSGTGPYGYTF

d_call: -
j_call: TRBJ1-5
clone_size: few
v_call: TRBV6-1
cdr3_nt: TGTGCCAGCAGTGGCGAGGGGGGGGATCAGCCCCAGCATTTT
cdr3_aa: CASSGEGGDQPQHF

d_call: -
j_call: TRBJ2-1
clone_size: -
v_call: TRBV5-6
cdr3_nt: TGTGCCAGCAGCTTCCCGGGACGGCCGTTCGGTGAGCAGTTCTTC
cdr3_aa: CASSFPGRPFGEQFF

d_call: TRBD2
j_call: TRBJ2-5
clone_size: -
v_call: TRBV29-1
cdr3_nt: TGCAGCGCCACGACTAGCCTAGTCGTCCTAGAGACCCAGTACTTC
cdr3_aa: CSATTSLVVLETQYF

d_call: TRBD2
j_call: TRBJ2-2
clone_size: -
v_call: TRBV29-1
cdr3_nt: TGCAGCGTTTTAGGGCTAGCGGGATTTACCGGGGAGCTGTTTTTT
cdr3_aa: CSVLGLAGFTGELFF

d_call: -
j_call: TRBJ2-3
clone_size: many
v_call: TRBV20-1
cdr3_nt: TGCAGTGCTGGGGGGCCCTCAGATACGCAGTATTTT
cdr3_aa: CSAGGPSDTQYF

d_call: -
j_call: TRBJ2-3
clone_size: many
v_call: TRBV29-1
cdr3_nt: TGCAGCGTTTATAACCAACAGTACACAGATACGCAGTATTTT
cdr3_aa: CSVYNQQYTDTQYF

d_call: TRBD1
j_call: TRBJ2-2
clone_size: few
v_call: TRBV4-2
cdr3_nt: TGTGCCAGCAGCCAATTTCTAGGGGGCGGAAACACCGGGGAGCTGTTTTTT
cdr3_aa: CASSQFLGGGNTGELFF

d_call: TRBD2
j_call: TRBJ2-3
clone_size: -
v_call: TRBV7-2
cdr3_nt: TGTGCCAGCAGCTTAGCGATAATAGCGGGGGGCAGCACAGATACGCAGTATTTT
cdr3_aa: CASSLAIIAGGSTDTQYF

d_call: -
j_call: TRBJ2-3
clone_size: few
v_call: TRBV27
cdr3_nt: TGTGCCAGCAGTTTGCGTGCAGTCAGCACAGATACGCAGTATTTT
cdr3_aa: CASSLRAVSTDTQYF

d_call: TRBD2
j_call: TRBJ2-2
clone_size: few
v_call: TRBV4-2
cdr3_nt: TGTGCCAGCAGCCGATGGACTAGCGGTACCGGGGAGCTGTTTTTT
cdr3_aa: CASSRWTSGTGELFF

d_call: -
j_call: TRBJ2-7
clone_size: many
v_call: TRBV12-3/TRBV12-4
cdr3_nt: TGTGCCAGCAGTGCCCCCAATCGGGTCGAGCAGTACTTC
cdr3_aa: CASSAPNRVEQYF

d_call: -
j_call: TRBJ2-1
clone_size: -
v_call: TRBV20-1
cdr3_nt: TGCAGTGCCCAGTCTCTGGGGGGTCGTAGTGACTCCTACAATGAGCAGTTCTTC
cdr3_aa: CSAQSLGGRSDSYNEQFF

d_call: TRBD2
j_call: TRBJ2-5
clone_size: many
v_call: TRBV6-1
cdr3_nt: TGTGCCAGCAGTAAGCGGGGGGGCCGGGAGACCCAGTACTTC
cdr3_aa: CASSKRGGRETQYF

d_call: TRBD2
j_call: TRBJ2-5
clone_size: -
v_call: TRBV20-1
cdr3_nt: TGCAGTGCTAGATTACTAGCGGGGGGCGAGACCCAGTACTTC
cdr3_aa: CSARLLAGGETQYF

d_call: -
j_call: TRBJ2-7
clone_size: -
v_call: TRBV12-3/TRBV12-4
cdr3_nt: TGTGCCAGCAGTTTACCCTCGGGACACCCTACCTACGAGCAGTACTTC
cdr3_aa: CASSLPSGHPTYEQYF